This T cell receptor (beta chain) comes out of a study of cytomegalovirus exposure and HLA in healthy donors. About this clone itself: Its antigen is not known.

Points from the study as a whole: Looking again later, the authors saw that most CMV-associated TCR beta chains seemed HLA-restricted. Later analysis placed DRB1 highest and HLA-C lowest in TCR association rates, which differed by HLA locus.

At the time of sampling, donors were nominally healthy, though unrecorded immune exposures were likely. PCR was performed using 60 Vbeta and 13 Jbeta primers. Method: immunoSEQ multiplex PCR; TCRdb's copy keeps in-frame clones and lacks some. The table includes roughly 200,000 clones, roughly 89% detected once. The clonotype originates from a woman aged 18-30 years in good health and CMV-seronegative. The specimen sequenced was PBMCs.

Written as DNA, the CDR3 is TGTGCCAGCAGCGGAAGCACCACCTCCCCGGAGCAGTACTTC. Protein: CASSGSTTSPEQYF. The rearrangement joins TRBV9 to TRBJ2-7; D unresolved. Deletions cut 3 bases from V and 7 bases from J, with 17 bases between. The CDR3 extends over 14 amino acids. Germline V lookup: CDR1 SGDLS, CDR2 YYNGEE.